This T cell receptor beta chain was identified in a study of breast tumors, draining lymph nodes, adjacent tissues. TCRdb independently ran MiXCR on the multiplex PCR reads; one entry per CDR3 protein. This table holds 180,000 or so distinct CDR3 sequences, roughly a third found once. General observations from the study: That most tumor T cells come from lymph nodes remained unproven. Most tumor T cells seemingly derive from lymph node, then expand in tumor. Tumor repertoires ranked between lymph nodes and nontumor tissue in diversity, with V and J gene preferences. Luminal-like breast cancer showed significantly higher tumor–nontumor repertoire similarity than basal-like.

Breast cancer patients provided tissue from their axillary draining lymph nodes. This clonotype was counted many times. Its antigen is unknown. This CDR3 contains 15 residues. Germline CDR1 is SGDLS and CDR2 is YYNGEE. V was shortened by 0 bases and J by 3 bases, with 9 bases between the two germline ends. The sample comprised axillary lymph node tissue. The chain couples TRBV9 to TRBJ1-4; weak D call: TRBD1 (5 bases). This receptor was obtained from a female donor with breast cancer. Some clones in this sample may be carry-over from other donors' samples. This chain's CDR3 is CASSVGQGANEKLFF. CDR3 DNA sequence: TGTGCCAGCAGCGTAGGGCAGGGCGCTAATGAAAAACTGTTTTTT.